The 8 T cell receptor beta chains given below trace back to one sample, sequenced in a study of identical twins. TCRdb re-called the 5' RACE reads through MiXCR, storing one row per CDR3 protein. In the table there are just over 500,000 distinct CDR3 sequences, around 20% of which are singletons. The same sample was also studied in work on T cells expressing NK-cell markers.

Sequencing was carried out using CD4+ T cells sorted from blood. Source of these receptors: a young woman in good health.

The chain uses TRBV7-2 and TRBJ2-7; D could derive from TRBD1 or TRBD2 (5 bases each). In germline, CDR1 is SGHTA, CDR2 FQGNSA. The CDR3 loop spans 16 amino acids. Trimming removed 5 bases at V and 1 base at J, with 18 bases between. CDR3 DNA: TGTGCCAGCAGCCTCGGATCTGGGACGTCGTCCTACGAGCAGTACTTC. Amino acids: CASSLGSGTSSYEQYF.

This clonotype was detected a few times. The chain recombines TRBV7-9 with TRBJ2-3; tentative D call: TRBD2 (6 bases). The CDR3 runs 15 residues. V was pared by 2 bases and J by 0 bases, with 9 bases between. Germline CDR1 SEHNR, CDR2 FQNEAQ (reference sequence). CDR3 in DNA: TGTGCCAGCAGCTTAATGGGACTTAGCACAGATACGCAGTATTTT. This encodes CASSLMGLSTDTQYF.

This clonotype was seen a handful of times. This chain connects TRBV20-1 to TRBJ2-7; D is perhaps TRBD2 (6 bases). The CDR3 is 13 amino acids. The germline V and J ends were trimmed by 5 bases and 6 bases, with 17 bases remaining between them. Germline values: CDR1 DFQATT, CDR2 SNEGSKA (reference sequence). This CDR3 reads CSAPDLLGGEQYF. As DNA, the CDR3 is TGCAGTGCTCCGGACCTACTCGGGGGCGAGCAGTACTTC.

The rearrangement links TRBV7-2 to TRBJ1-1; a weak D match, TRBD1 (6 bases). This CDR3 spans 14 amino acids. Trimming removed 1 base at V and 4 bases at J, with 10 bases between. Germline CDR1 reads SGHTA; CDR2 reads FQGNSA. Here the CDR3 DNA reads TGTGCCAGCAGCTTAGTCCAGGGGAGCACTGAAGCTTTCTTT. It is translated as CASSLVQGSTEAFF.

The chain links TRBV11-2 to TRBJ2-1, with 9 nucleotides matching TRBD2. V was clipped by 7 bases and J by 3 bases; unmatched bases: 7. Per germline, CDR1 SGHAT and CDR2 FQNNGV. The CDR3 sequence is 15 residues long. CDR3 sequence reads: CASTFRLAVYNEQFF. In nucleotides, the CDR3 is TGTGCCAGCACCTTCAGACTAGCGGTCTACAATGAGCAGTTCTTC.

The chain uses TRBV11-1 and TRBJ2-3; weak D call: TRBD2 (5 bases). In germline, CDR1 is SGHAT, CDR2 FQDESV (reference sequence). Between the trimmed V and J ends, which lost 5 bases and 2 bases, there was a span of 11 bases. CDR3 length equals 14 residues. The CDR3 sequence: CASSKDLYTDTQYF. CDR3 bases: TGTGCCAGCAGCAAGGACTTATACACAGATACGCAGTATTTT. Combining the CDR3 with reference TRBV11-1 and TRBJ2-3 gives the whole variable domain EAEVAQSPRYKITEKSQAVAFWCDPISGHATLYWYRQILGQGPELLVQFQDESVVDDSQLPKDRFSAERLKGVDSTLKIQPAELGDSAMYLCASSKDLYTDTQYFGPGTRLTVL.

This chain uses TRBV4-3 with TRBJ2-1; D gene ambiguous. Germline V CDR1 and CDR2: LGHNA, YSLEER. The CDR3 is 14 amino acids. V was trimmed by 0 bases and J by 6 bases, leaving 9 bases between them. The CDR3: CASSQETLSNEQFF. In DNA form, the CDR3 reads TGCGCCAGCAGCCAAGAAACCCTCAGCAATGAGCAGTTCTTC.

The chain couples TRBV19 to TRBJ2-1, with D maybe TRBD1 (6 bases). V was shortened by 5 bases and J by 0 bases, with 11 bases between the two germline ends. Germline CDR1 is LNHDA and CDR2 is SQIVND (reference sequence). The CDR3 has 15 residues. The CDR3 region has the DNA TGTGCCAGTAGTTGGGCACAGGGCTCCTACAATGAGCAGTTCTTC. Encoded protein: CASSWAQGSYNEQFF.